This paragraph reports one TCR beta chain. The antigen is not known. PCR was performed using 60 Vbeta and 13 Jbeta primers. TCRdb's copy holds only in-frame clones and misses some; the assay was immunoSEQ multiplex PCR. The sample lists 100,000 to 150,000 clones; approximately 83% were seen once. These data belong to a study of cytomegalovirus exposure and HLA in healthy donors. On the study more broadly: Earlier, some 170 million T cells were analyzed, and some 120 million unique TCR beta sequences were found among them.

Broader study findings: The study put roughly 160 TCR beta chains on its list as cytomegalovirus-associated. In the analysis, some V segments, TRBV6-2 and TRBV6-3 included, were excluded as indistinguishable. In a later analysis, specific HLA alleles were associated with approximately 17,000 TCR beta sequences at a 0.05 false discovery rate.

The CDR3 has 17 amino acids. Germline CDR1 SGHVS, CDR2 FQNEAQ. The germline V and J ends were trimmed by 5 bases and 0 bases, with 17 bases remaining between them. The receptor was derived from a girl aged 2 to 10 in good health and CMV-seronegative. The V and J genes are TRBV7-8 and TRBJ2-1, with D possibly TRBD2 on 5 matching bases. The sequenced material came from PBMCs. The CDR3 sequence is CASSPHAGGYSYNEQFF. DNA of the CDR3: TGTGCCAGCAGCCCCCACGCTGGAGGTTACTCCTACAATGAGCAGTTCTTC.